The clone carrying this TCR beta chain was seen only once. The CDR3 totals 16 residues. Germline values: CDR1 SGHTA, CDR2 FQGNSA. V shed 5 bases, J shed 5 bases, and the junction held 12 bases outside the gene matches. Alongside a J-beta primer mix, a sample-barcoded 5' primer served in a second PCR lasting about 7 to 12 cycles. Each CDR3 protein is one row after TCRdb ran MiXCR on the 5' RACE reads. Among 1 million to 1.2 million distinct CDR3 sequences, under 40% were seen once, and the ten largest hold 10% to 15%. The data stem from a study of blood T cells in healthy people across ages. The gene calls are TRBV7-2 and TRBJ2-3, with TRBD2 identical over 8 bases. The specimen sequenced was blood. This sequence originates from a man between 18 and 29 years old in good health. CDR3 coding DNA: TGTGCCAGCAGCCCGGGCTACCGGGGGGGCTTAGATACGCAGTATTTT. Its protein is CASSPGYRGGLDTQYF.